These T cell receptor beta chains were read from a single sample in a study of blood T cell repertoires in COVID-19. Profiling relied on immunoSEQ multiplex PCR, and the TCRdb table lists in-frame clones only, not all of them. This table holds about 89,000 clones, 72% found once. The specimen was peripheral blood. The receptor source for this set is a woman of 80 years or more with acute or convalescent COVID-19. Both conserved end residues are part of each CDR3. D genes are given only for firm matches. Clone size is not always given. Where it is, it says once, few, many or a class for expanded clones.

TRBV19	.	once	TRBJ2-3	CASSIGAEDTQYF	TGTGCCAGTAGTATCGGCGCGGAAGATACGCAGTATTTT
TRBV7-7	.	.	TRBJ1-1	CASSLNGGTEAFF	TGTGCTAGCAGCTTAAACGGGGGCACTGAAGCTTTCTTT
TRBV7-9	.	many	TRBJ1-1	CASSLTSGNTEAFF	TGTGCCAGCAGCTTAACGTCCGGGAACACTGAAGCTTTCTTT
TRBV18	.	.	TRBJ2-3	CASSPEVGGEDTQYF	TGTGCCAGCTCACCAGAAGTAGGAGGGGAGGATACGCAGTATTTT
TRBV5-1	TRBD2	few	TRBJ2-1	CASSFMTSTYNEQFF	TGCGCCAGCAGCTTCATGACTAGCACCTACAATGAGCAGTTCTTC
TRBV27	TRBD1	.	TRBJ1-2	CASRIPGQGGYGYTF	TGTGCCAGCAGGATCCCGGGACAGGGGGGCTATGGCTACACCTTC
TRBV6-6	.	many	TRBJ1-1	CASSYSPGVDEAFF	TGTGCCAGCAGTTACAGTCCGGGTGTTGATGAAGCTTTCTTT
TRBV15	TRBD2	.	TRBJ2-3	CATSSWTSGGTDTQYF	TGTGCCACCAGCAGTTGGACTAGCGGGGGCACAGATACGCAGTATTTT
TRBV5-8	TRBD2	.	TRBJ2-5	CASSWGLAGETQYF	TGTGCCAGCAGCTGGGGACTAGCCGGGGAGACCCAGTACTTC
TRBV3-1/TRBV3-2	.	.	TRBJ1-2	CASSQGDRFRANYGYTF	TGTGCCAGCAGCCAAGGTGACAGGTTCCGAGCTAACTATGGCTACACCTTC
TRBV18	TRBD1	.	TRBJ1-2	CASSSLGRGDIDGYTF	TGTGCCAGCTCATCTTTAGGCAGGGGGGATATCGATGGCTACACCTTC
TRBV19	.	.	TRBJ2-5	CASSIGNTQETQYF	TGTGCCAGTAGTATCGGGAACACGCAAGAGACCCAGTACTTC
TRBV11-3	.	few	TRBJ2-1	CASSIQPGNEQFF	TGTGCCAGCAGCATACAACCAGGCAATGAGCAGTTCTTC
TRBV15	.	.	TRBJ1-1	CATSRDLQMNTEAFF	TGTGCCACCAGCAGAGATCTACAGATGAACACTGAAGCTTTCTTT
TRBV28	.	.	TRBJ1-1	CASRKGARSTEAFF	TGTGCCAGCAGAAAAGGGGCGCGTAGCACTGAAGCTTTCTTT
TRBV6-2/TRBV6-3	.	.	TRBJ1-1	CASSAGTEAFF	TGTGCCAGCAGCGCGGGCACTGAAGCTTTCTTT
TRBV20-1	.	.	TRBJ2-7	CSASRGSYEQYF	TGCAGTGCTAGTCGGGGTTCCTACGAGCAGTACTTC
TRBV3-1/TRBV3-2	.	few	TRBJ1-1	CASSQANTEAFF	TGTGCCAGCAGCCAGGCGAACACTGAAGCTTTCTTT
TRBV5-4	.	few	TRBJ1-1	CASSLGAGGESTEAFF	TGTGCCAGCAGCTTGGGCGCCGGGGGGGAGAGTACTGAAGCTTTCTTT
TRBV9	.	.	TRBJ2-3	CASSGTLVTDTQYF	TGTGCCAGCAGCGGAACCCTAGTCACAGATACGCAGTATTTT
TRBV28	.	.	TRBJ2-2	CASSLGGNTGELFF	TGTGCCAGCAGTTTGGGAGGGAACACCGGGGAGCTGTTTTTT
TRBV28	.	.	TRBJ1-1	CASRRQQNTEAFF	TGTGCCAGCAGGAGACAGCAGAACACTGAAGCTTTCTTT
TRBV11-2	TRBD2	.	TRBJ2-3	CASSPGLAGGADTQYF	TGTGCCAGCAGCCCGGGACTAGCGGGGGGGGCAGATACGCAGTATTTT
TRBV7-9	TRBD1	few	TRBJ1-3	CASSIRGSGNTIYF	TGTGCCAGCAGCATCAGGGGGTCTGGAAACACCATATATTTT
TRBV6-5	TRBD2	few	TRBJ2-1	CASLGLAGPNEQFF	TGTGCCAGCCTGGGACTAGCGGGGCCCAATGAGCAGTTCTTC
TRBV3-1/TRBV3-2	.	.	TRBJ2-1	CASSQDPRGPPSYNEQFF	TGTGCCAGCAGCCAAGATCCTAGGGGCCCTCCCTCCTACAATGAGCAGTTCTTC
TRBV18	TRBD2	.	TRBJ2-1	CASSSTPGLAGGGTMNGQFF	TGTGCCAGCTCATCAACACCGGGACTAGCGGGGGGCGGAACAATGAATGGGCAGTTCTTC
TRBV12-3/TRBV12-4	.	.	TRBJ1-1	CASRYNTEAFF	TGTGCCAGCAGGTATAACACTGAAGCTTTCTTT
TRBV6-6	TRBD1	.	TRBJ2-2	CASRPGQGAGAGELFF	TGTGCCAGCAGGCCGGGACAGGGGGCGGGCGCCGGGGAGCTGTTTTTT
TRBV23-1	.	.	TRBJ2-5	CARVRVKATKETQYF	TGCGCCAGGGTACGGGTCAAGGCGACCAAAGAGACCCAGTACTTC
TRBV9	.	many	TRBJ1-1	CASSEKGGHTEAFF	TGTGCCAGCAGCGAGAAGGGGGGGCACACTGAAGCTTTCTTT
TRBV15	.	once	TRBJ2-7	CATSRGSSTGEQYF	TGTGCCACCAGCAGGGGCAGCTCCACAGGAGAGCAGTACTTC
TRBV6-1	TRBD2	.	TRBJ2-3	CASSEQETSGGGDTQYF	TGTGCCAGCAGTGAACAAGAGACTAGCGGGGGCGGAGATACGCAGTATTTT
TRBV9	.	few	TRBJ2-1	CASSTAAGEQFF	TGTGCCAGCAGCACCGCGGCGGGCGAGCAGTTCTTC
TRBV2	TRBD1	.	TRBJ1-4	CASRDRGYLNEKLFF	TGTGCCAGCAGGGACAGGGGATACCTTAATGAAAAACTGTTTTTT
TRBV5-1	.	.	TRBJ1-2	CASSLSIPRGGYTF	TGCGCCAGCAGCTTGAGCATCCCCCGGGGTGGCTACACCTTC
TRBV25-1	.	medium-sized	TRBJ2-5	CASSPRGAGQETQYF	TGTGCCAGCAGCCCCCGGGGGGCGGGGCAAGAGACCCAGTACTTC
TRBV6-2/TRBV6-3	TRBD2	once	TRBJ2-1	CASSRLAGYSYNEQFF	TGTGCCAGCAGTCGACTAGCGGGGTACTCCTACAATGAGCAGTTCTTC
TRBV6-5	.	.	TRBJ1-2	CASRSTGSGGYTF	TGTGCCAGCAGGTCGACAGGTTCGGGAGGCTACACCTTC
TRBV19	TRBD2	.	TRBJ2-2	CASSIDGAGGGTGELFF	TGTGCCAGTAGTATAGACGGAGCGGGGGGTGGCACCGGGGAGCTGTTTTTT
TRBV5-1	.	once	TRBJ1-2	CASSLGGSPGYTF	TGCGCCAGCAGCTTGGGAGGGTCCCCTGGCTACACCTTC